This TCR beta chain appears in the sequencing data of a study of neoadjuvant anti-PD-1 for oral cavity cancer. Study conclusions and caveats: Greater tumor shrinkage accompanied bigger post-treatment sizes of preexisting clones. Higher pretreatment Treg/Th17 ratios tracked higher pretreatment blood clonality.

Sequenced by immunoSEQ multiplex PCR; TCRdb stores in-frame clones only, minus some. This table holds about 15,000 clones, around 34% found once. The germline gives CDR1 MNHEY, CDR2 SVGAGI. This CDR3 comprises 14 residues. Trimming removed 4 bases from V and 1 base from J, with 7 bases in between. As for time point: after neoadjuvant nivolumab, at surgical resection. These newly diagnosed stage II-IVA oral cavity squamous cell carcinoma patients had no prior systemic or radiation treatment. Cohort: HPV-negative, locally advanced oral cavity squamous cell carcinoma patients. This clone appeared a few times. Antigen specificity is unknown.

V is TRBV6-5 and J is TRBJ2-2; no firm D call. Source: tumor tissue, taken after nivolumab (anti-PD-1) treatment. This clonotype was obtained from a person between 35 and 79 years old with oral cavity squamous cell carcinoma. The CDR3 loop is CASSFPGNTGELFF. The CDR3 DNA sequence: TGTGCCAGCAGTTTCCCGGGGAACACCGGGGAGCTGTTTTTT.